What follows are 13 T cell receptor beta chains derived from one specimen sequenced in a study of cytotoxic CD8 clonotypes in ibrutinib-treated CLL. The assay was immunoSEQ multiplex PCR, and TCRdb's table has in-frame clones only and misses some. The data contain about 300,000 clones, around 69% of them singletons. The material was PBMCs, obtained at disease progression, from a patient treated with ibrutinib. The receptors were sampled from a human donor with chronic lymphocytic leukemia.

This chain connects TRBV7-3 to TRBJ1-1; D may be TRBD1 (5 bases). Trimming took 3 bases from V and 2 from J, leaving 7 bases between them. The CDR3 is 13 amino acids. The V gene's germline CDR1 is SGHTA and CDR2 FQGTGA. CDR3 region: CASSLTANTEAFF. The CDR3 coding sequence is TGTGCCAGCAGCTTGACAGCTAACACTGAAGCTTTCTTT.

The chain has TRBV5-6 and TRBJ2-1, with 8 bases identical to TRBD1. V shed 0 bases and J 8 bases; nucleotides not matched to a gene: 7. Germline-derived CDR1 and CDR2 are SGHDT and YYEEEE. The CDR3 spans 15 residues. The CDR3 nucleotides are TGTGCCAGCAGCTTGGTAGGACAGGGTATCTATGAGCAGTTCTTC. It specifies CASSLVGQGIYEQFF.

The gene calls are TRBV5-6 and TRBJ1-1; perhaps TRBD1 as D (5 bases). CDR3 size: 14 residues. Trimming removed 0 bases at V and 7 bases at J, with 13 bases between. Germline V gives CDR1 SGHDT, CDR2 YYEEEE. CDR3 amino acids: CASSLAGRQGEAFF. CDR3 DNA sequence: TGTGCCAGCAGCTTGGCGGGACGTCAGGGTGAAGCTTTCTTT.

The chain couples TRBV7-2 to TRBJ2-7; 7 bases line up with TRBD2. Germline V gene lookup returns CDR1 SGHTA and CDR2 FQGNSA. The CDR3 sequence is 14 residues long. The trim removed 4 bases at V and 2 bases at J, leaving 5 bases unmatched. The CDR3: CASSSSGDPYEQYF. The CDR3 nucleotides read TGTGCCAGCAGCTCCAGCGGGGATCCCTACGAGCAGTACTTC.

The chain has TRBV9 and TRBJ2-2; 8 bases match TRBD1. Germline-derived CDR1 and CDR2 are SGDLS and YYNGEE. This CDR3 is built from 17 residues. The V segment lost 4 bases and the J segment 4 bases; nucleotides outside the gene matches: 12. CDR3 region: CASSLTGAQGTTGELFF. In nucleotides, the CDR3 is TGTGCCAGCAGCTTGACAGGGGCCCAGGGAACCACCGGGGAGCTGTTTTTT.

V is TRBV9 and J is TRBJ1-1; D unclear. The CDR3 has 11 amino acids. Germline V gene data show CDR1 as SGDLS and CDR2 as YYNGEE. V was shortened by 0 bases and J by 8 bases, with 5 bases between the two germline ends. The CDR3 loop is CASSVGLEAFF. Here the CDR3 DNA reads TGTGCCAGCAGCGTAGGTTTAGAAGCTTTCTTT. Full variable domain (missing parts from reference TRBV9 and TRBJ1-1): DSGVTQTPKHLITATGQRVTLRCSPRSGDLSVYWYQQSLDQGLQFLIQYYNGEERAKGNILERFSAQQFPDLHSELNLSSLELGDSALYFCASSVGLEAFFGQGTRLTVV.

The V gene is TRBV10-3, the J gene TRBJ1-5, with TRBD1 matching over 7 bases. Germline V gives CDR1 ENHRY, CDR2 SYGVKD. This CDR3 spans 17 amino acids. Losses at the gene ends were 10 bases for V and 7 bases for J; bases not matched to a gene: 22. The CDR3 here is CATHGGTVSIQGQPQHF. The CDR3 DNA reads as TGTGCCACCCACGGCGGGACAGTATCCATCCAGGGGCAGCCCCAGCATTTT.

The CDR3 bases are TGTGCCAGCACCCGGGACGAAACAAGCTCCTATAATTCACCCCTCCACTTT. Translation gives CASTRDETSSYNSPLHF. The V and J genes are TRBV2 and TRBJ1-6, with D tentatively TRBD1 (5 bases). The CDR3 length is 17 residues. The V gene lost 7 bases and the J gene lost 0 bases, with 16 bases spanning the gap. CDR1 SNHLY and CDR2 FYNNEI come from the germline V gene.

This sequence joins TRBV10-3 and TRBJ1-2; a weak D match, TRBD1 (6 bases). Germline V gene data show CDR1 as ENHRY and CDR2 as SYGVKD. V was pared by 8 bases and J by 3 bases, with 13 bases between. CDR3 length equals 13 residues. The CDR3 DNA is TGTGCCATCGCGGAACAGGGTTACTATGGCTACACCTTC. This sequence encodes CAIAEQGYYGYTF.

This chain uses TRBV9 with TRBJ2-1, with 9 bases matching TRBD2. Germline V gene sequence: CDR1 SGDLS, CDR2 YYNGEE. V lost 2 bases and J lost 8; bases outside the gene matches: 2. The CDR3 is 13 residues long. CDR3 protein: CASSVASGDEQFF. CDR3 coding DNA: TGTGCCAGCAGCGTGGCTAGCGGGGATGAGCAGTTCTTC.

In this sample, this clone turned up a few times. V gene TRBV10-3 combines with J gene TRBJ2-3; a weak D match, TRBD2 (5 bases). There are 14 residues in the CDR3. V was shortened by 9 bases and J by 0 bases, with 13 bases between the two germline ends. CDR1 ENHRY and CDR2 SYGVKD come from the germline V gene. CDR3 region: CAISGSSSTDTQYF. CDR3 DNA sequence: TGTGCCATATCGGGGAGTTCTAGCACAGATACGCAGTATTTT.

This sequence joins TRBV10-1 and TRBJ2-7, with 14 bases matching TRBD2. Germline lookup yields CDR1 WNHNN and CDR2 SYGVQD (reference sequence). The CDR3 totals 16 residues. With 4 bases clipped from V and 4 bases from J, the junction kept 6 bases outside the gene matches. CDR3 DNA: TGCGCCAGCAGTGGGGGACTAGCGGGGGTCCATTACGAGCAGTACTTC. Its protein is CASSGGLAGVHYEQYF.

The V and J genes are TRBV11-2 and TRBJ2-1; D could derive from TRBD1 or TRBD2 (7 bases each). The V gene's germline CDR1 is SGHAT and CDR2 FQNNGV. The CDR3 totals 17 residues. Trimming took 5 bases from V and 0 from J, leaving 17 bases between them. The CDR3 reads CASSPEAGGGSYNEQFF. For the CDR3, the DNA is TGTGCCAGCAGCCCTGAGGCAGGGGGGGGCTCCTACAATGAGCAGTTCTTC.